This T cell receptor beta chain was found in a study of beta chain features in type 1 diabetes. About the research overall: The patients were much like the healthy donors in age, gender and cell yields. Findings and caveats of the study: In every one of the four CD4+ subsets, TCRB CDR3s were moderately but significantly shorter in Type 1 diabetes patients. Patients' naive, central memory and Treg TCRB repertoires seemed closer to one another than those of healthy donors.

All of the isolated RNA was reverse transcribed, so expressed TCRB transcripts were sequenced. Clones were read by immunoSEQ multiplex PCR, and TCRdb kept only the in-frame ones, dropping some. The repertoire consists of roughly 180,000 clones, with approximately 8.4% occurring once and the leading ten covering 0.5% to 0.55%. This clone has only a few counts. Its antigen remains unknown. This CDR3 contains 16 residues. With V trimmed by 3 bases and J by 3 bases, 6 bases remained unmatched. Germline CDR1 SGHTA, CDR2 FQGNSA. This TCR was recovered from a young man with type 1 diabetes. Sequencing input: central memory CD4+ T cells from blood. This chain connects TRBV7-2 to TRBJ2-7; 12 bases align to TRBD2. The CDR3 region is CASSFTSGGSFYEQYF. As DNA, the CDR3 is TGTGCCAGCAGCTTCACTAGCGGGGGGTCCTTCTACGAGCAGTACTTC.